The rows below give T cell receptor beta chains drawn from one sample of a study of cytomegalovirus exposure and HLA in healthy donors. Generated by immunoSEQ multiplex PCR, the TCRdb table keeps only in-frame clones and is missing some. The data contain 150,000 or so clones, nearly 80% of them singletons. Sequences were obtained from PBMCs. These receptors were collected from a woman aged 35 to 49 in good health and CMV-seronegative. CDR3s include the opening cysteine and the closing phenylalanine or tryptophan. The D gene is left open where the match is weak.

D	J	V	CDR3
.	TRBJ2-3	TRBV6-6	CASSQTSEGSQYF
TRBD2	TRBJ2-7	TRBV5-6	CASSNLAGGYEQYF
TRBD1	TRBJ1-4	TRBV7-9	CASSSFRDSNEKLFF
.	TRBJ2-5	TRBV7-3	CASSSRQQETQYF
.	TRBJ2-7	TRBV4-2	CASSQIGVSEQYF
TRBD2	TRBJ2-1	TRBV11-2	CASSLALAGGGEQFF
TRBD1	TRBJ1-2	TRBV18	CASSPPGQGLGYTF
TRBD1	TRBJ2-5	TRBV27	CASGARARQGHQETQYF
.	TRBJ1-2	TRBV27	CASSLSRGNYGYTF
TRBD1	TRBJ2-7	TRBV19	CASSNGQGYFYEQYF
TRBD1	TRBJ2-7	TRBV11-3	CASSLMGQGDEQYF
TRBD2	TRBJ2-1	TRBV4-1	CASSQVGLAGVSEQFF
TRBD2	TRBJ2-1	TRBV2	CASSEAGTSGRAGEQFF
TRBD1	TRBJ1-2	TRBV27	CASSLSTGGNYGYTF
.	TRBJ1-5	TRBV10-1	CASSETGNQPQHF
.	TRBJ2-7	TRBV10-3	CAISDPDFYEQYF
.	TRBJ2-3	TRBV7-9	CASSSGYSGDTQYF
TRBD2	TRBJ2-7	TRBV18	CASSQLGQSGLAGYEQYF
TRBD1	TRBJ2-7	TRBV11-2	CASRPNGGQGSYEQYF
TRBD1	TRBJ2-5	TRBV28	CASSIQGQETQYF